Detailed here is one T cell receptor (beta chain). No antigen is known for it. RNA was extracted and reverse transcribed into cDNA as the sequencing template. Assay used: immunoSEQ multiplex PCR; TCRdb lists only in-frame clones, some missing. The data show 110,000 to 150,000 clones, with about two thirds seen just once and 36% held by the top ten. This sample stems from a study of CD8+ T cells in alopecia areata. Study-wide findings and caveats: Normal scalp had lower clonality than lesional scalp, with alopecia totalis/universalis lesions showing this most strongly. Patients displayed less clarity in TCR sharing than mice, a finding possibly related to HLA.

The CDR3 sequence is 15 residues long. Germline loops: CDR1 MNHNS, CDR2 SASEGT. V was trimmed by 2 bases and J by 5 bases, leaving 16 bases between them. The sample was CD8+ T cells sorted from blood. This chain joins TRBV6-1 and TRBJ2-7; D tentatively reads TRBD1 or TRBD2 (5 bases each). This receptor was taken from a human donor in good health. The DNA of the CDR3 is TGTGCCAGCAGTGAATGGATCAGGGACGGCAACGAGCAGTACTTC. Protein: CASSEWIRDGNEQYF.